This TCR beta chain was identified during a study of cytomegalovirus exposure and HLA in healthy donors. Study-wide results and caveats: Researchers reportedly found TCR beta sequences accurately predicted most subjects' HLA-A and HLA-B alleles. Later on, a genetic analysis was performed. It linked a missense variant in DCLRE1C with V- and J-gene trimming of TCR beta.

Trimming cost V 5 bases and J 8 bases, with 15 bases left between them. The CDR3 length is 13 residues. Germline CDR1 reads MDHEN; CDR2 reads SYDVKM. In the PCR, 60 Vbeta and 13 Jbeta primers were used. The table came from immunoSEQ multiplex PCR; TCRdb's copy has only in-frame clones and leaves some out. The top ten hold approximately 10% of the sample, which has fewer than 250,000 clones, approximately 82% seen once. Turning to this clone: Antigen unknown.

Sequenced: PBMCs. The genes are TRBV28 and TRBJ1-1; a possible D gene is TRBD1 (6 bases). The TCR originated in a woman in her fifties or sixties in good health and CMV-seropositive. CDR3 DNA sequence: TGTGCCAGCAGTGTCGTTGCCGGGACAGAAGCTTTCTTT. It specifies CASSVVAGTEAFF.